This TCR beta chain was recovered during a study of blood T cell repertoires in COVID-19. Study background: Sample material is recorded as cDNA or gDNA derived from T cells, B-cell-depleted T cells, or PBMCs.

Germline loops: CDR1 GTSNPN, CDR2 SVGIG (reference sequence). V was trimmed by 2 bases and J by 1 base, leaving 8 bases between them. The length of the CDR3 is 13 residues. The assay was immunoSEQ multiplex PCR, and TCRdb's table has in-frame clones only and misses some. The sample consists of 350,000 to 500,000 clones, around nine tenths of them appearing once. The participants were between about 18 and 90 years old and came from roughly 24 US areas. Allocation to cohorts depended on clinical history reported by the participants. In the 2 weeks before study entry, exposed participants met a COVID-19 case, which was PCR-confirmed or clinician-diagnosed.

Material for sequencing was PBMCs or T cells enriched from blood (not recorded which). The receptor comes from a woman aged 18-29 years who had been exposed to COVID-19. V gene TRBV30 combines with J gene TRBJ1-1; no clear D. The CDR3 protein is CAWSMRTNTEAFF. The CDR3 region has the DNA TGTGCCTGGAGTATGAGAACGAACACTGAAGCTTTCTTT.